Listed here are 25 T cell receptor beta chains from one sample, sequenced in a study of cytomegalovirus exposure and HLA in healthy donors. The data were produced by immunoSEQ multiplex PCR, yet TCRdb's version contains in-frame clones alone and is incomplete. Of under 300,000 clones detected, nearly 90% appear once; the ten largest clones hold 0.37%. Material for sequencing was PBMCs. The receptors shown here come from a woman in her late teens or twenties in good health and CMV-seronegative.

This chain joins TRBV4-1 and TRBJ2-7; tentatively, D is TRBD1 (6 bases). Per the germline V gene, CDR1 is MGHRA and CDR2 is YSYEKL. The CDR3 has 15 amino acids. V was pared by 1 base and J by 5 bases, with 15 bases between. CDR3 protein: CASSQGAGTTNEQYF. The CDR3 nucleotides read TGCGCCAGCAGCCAAGGGGCAGGGACAACCAACGAGCAGTACTTC.

V and J are TRBV5-6 and TRBJ2-7; tentatively, D is TRBD1 (6 bases). Germline V gene sequence: CDR1 SGHDT, CDR2 YYEEEE. V shed 2 bases and J shed 2 bases, with 11 bases lying between them. The CDR3 loop spans 14 amino acids. The CDR3 region is CASSFLDSTYEQYV. The CDR3 DNA reads TGTGCCAGCAGCTTCCTGGACAGCACCTACGAGCAGTACGTC.

The chain is built from TRBV28 and TRBJ2-5, with D possibly TRBD2 on 6 matching bases. The CDR3 runs to 14 residues. Trimming removed 5 bases at V and 2 bases at J, with 12 bases between. Looked up from germline, CDR1 is MDHEN and CDR2 is SYDVKM. The CDR3 protein is CASSPKRAQETQYF. As DNA, the CDR3 is TGTGCCAGCAGTCCCAAGCGGGCTCAAGAGACCCAGTACTTC.

The rearrangement uses TRBV2 and TRBJ1-2, with 9 bases identical to TRBD1. The CDR3 length is 13 residues. With 6 bases clipped from V and 6 bases from J, the junction kept 5 bases outside the gene matches. Germline V gene lookup returns CDR1 SNHLY and CDR2 FYNNEI. DNA for the CDR3: TGTGCCAGCAGGAGGGACAGGGATCATGGCTACACCTTC. Translation: CASRRDRDHGYTF.

The chain has TRBV7-8 and TRBJ1-1; TRBD1 aligns across 8 bases. CDR1 and CDR2 (germline): SGHVS, FQNEAQ. The CDR3 extends over 15 amino acids. The trim removed 2 bases at V and 6 bases at J, leaving 8 bases unmatched. CDR3 residues: CASSLQGAGWPEAFF. For the CDR3, the DNA is TGTGCCAGCAGCTTACAGGGGGCCGGTTGGCCTGAAGCTTTCTTT.

CDR3 bases: TGTGCCAGCAGCCAGGGGTCCCACGAGCAGTACGTC. Residues: CASSQGSHEQYV. The chain carries TRBV7-9 and TRBJ2-7; possibly TRBD1 for D (6 bases). This CDR3 has 12 residues. Germline loops: CDR1 SEHNR, CDR2 FQNEAQ (reference sequence). Trimming stripped 5 bases from V and 5 bases from J, with 10 bases between.

This chain links TRBV30 with TRBJ1-3; TRBD1 aligns across 11 bases. Germline V gene sequence: CDR1 GTSNPN, CDR2 SVGIG (reference sequence). J gave up 3 bases and V 1 base, and 5 bases lay outside the gene matches. This CDR3 region has 16 residues. CDR3 nucleotide sequence: TGTGCCTGGAGTGCCGGGACAGGGGGTAATGGAAACACCATATATTTT. Translation: CAWSAGTGGNGNTIYF.

The chain is built from TRBV4-2 and TRBJ2-1; perhaps TRBD2 as D (7 bases). Trimming removed 6 bases from V and 5 bases from J, with 17 bases in between. Germline V gene lookup returns CDR1 LGHNA and CDR2 YNFKEQ. The CDR3 is 15 residues long. Here the CDR3 reads CASRLRGGLDNEQFF. CDR3 nucleotide sequence: TGTGCCAGCAGGTTAAGGGGGGGACTGGACAATGAGCAGTTCTTC.

This clone appeared a single time. The chain employs TRBV7-8 and TRBJ2-7; TRBD1 agrees at 8 bases. The CDR3 covers 15 residues. With V trimmed by 4 bases and J by 5 bases, 10 bases remained unmatched. CDR1 SGHVS and CDR2 FQNEAQ come from the germline V gene. CDR3 sequence: CASSSRQGSLNEQYV. In nucleotides, the CDR3 is TGTGCCAGCAGCTCAAGACAGGGGAGCCTGAACGAGCAGTACGTC.

This chain links TRBV18 with TRBJ2-7; 9 bases are a match to TRBD1. This CDR3 is 16 amino acids long. The junction had 10 bases not matched to a gene; V was cut back by 1 base and J by 6 bases. The V gene's germline CDR1 is KGHSH and CDR2 LQKENI. CDR3 loop: CASSPQKQGAKVEQYF. DNA of the CDR3: TGTGCCAGCTCACCACAAAAACAGGGGGCAAAGGTCGAGCAGTACTTC. The whole variable domain, filled in from reference TRBV18 and TRBJ2-7, reads NAGVMQNPRHLVRRRGQEARLRCSPMKGHSHVYWYRQLPEEGLKFMVYLQKENIIDESGMPKERFSAEFPKEGPSILRIQQVVRGDSAAYFCASSPQKQGAKVEQYFGPGTRLTVT.

The chain links TRBV6-5 to TRBJ2-5, with D tentatively TRBD1 (5 bases). Germline CDR1 reads MNHEY; CDR2 reads SVGAGI. The V and J ends lost 1 base and 5 bases respectively, with 17 bases between them. The CDR3 is made up of 16 amino acids. The CDR3 region is CASSYLETALLETQYF. The CDR3 DNA reads TGTGCCAGCAGTTACTTAGAGACAGCCCTTTTGGAGACCCAGTACTTC.

The rearrangement links TRBV29-1 to TRBJ2-7; a weak D match, TRBD1 (5 bases). Germline V gives CDR1 SQVTM, CDR2 ANQGSEA. The CDR3 sequence is 14 residues long. The V end lost 4 bases, the J end lost 1 base, and 14 bases lay between the germline ends. In DNA, the CDR3 is TGCAGCGTTGTAGGGGTTTCCTCATCCTACGAGCAGTACTTC. This codes for CSVVGVSSSYEQYF.

The CDR3 here is CASSLAFYNEKLFF. CDR3 nucleotides: TGTGCCAGCAGCTTGGCCTTCTATAATGAAAAACTGTTTTTT. J is TRBJ1-4 and V is TRBV5-5, with D hard to call. The germline CDR1 and CDR2 sequences are SGHKS and YYEKEE (reference sequence). The CDR3 has 14 amino acids. V dropped 0 bases and J dropped 4 bases, with 7 bases sitting between them.

This clone was found a few times. The CDR3: CASSPTGIDSPLHF. Here the CDR3 DNA reads TGTGCCAGCAGTCCGACAGGGATCGATTCACCCCTCCACTTT. The chain combines TRBV6-6 with TRBJ1-6; 7 positions agree with TRBD1. Germline V gives CDR1 MNHNY, CDR2 SVGAGI (reference sequence). With 5 bases clipped from V and 8 bases from J, the junction kept 6 bases outside the gene matches. This CDR3 region has 14 residues.

This rearrangement joins TRBV4-1 to TRBJ2-2, with 11 bases identical to TRBD2. CDR3 length: 17 amino acids. V lost 3 bases and J lost 5; bases outside the gene matches: 8. Germline V lookup: CDR1 MGHRA, CDR2 YSYEKL. CDR3 sequence reads: CASSHFSGGAPTGELFF. Here the CDR3 DNA reads TGCGCCAGCAGCCATTTTAGCGGGGGGGCCCCAACCGGGGAGCTGTTTTTT.

This clone was observed a few times. The V and J genes are TRBV28 and TRBJ2-5, with D possibly matching TRBD1 (6 bases). From germline, CDR1 is MDHEN and CDR2 SYDVKM. V shed 6 bases and J shed 0 bases, with 8 bases lying between them. CDR3 length equals 13 residues. The CDR3 loop reads CASRDSYQETQYF. The CDR3 region has the DNA TGTGCCAGCAGGGACAGTTACCAAGAGACCCAGTACTTC.

V is TRBV5-1 and J is TRBJ2-7; D uncertain. The CDR3 runs 15 residues. Deletions cut 2 bases from V and 0 bases from J, with 12 bases between. Per the germline V gene, CDR1 is SGHRS and CDR2 is YFSETQ. The CDR3 DNA sequence: TGCGCCAGCAGCTTCGGCCCTCGGAGCTCCTACGAGCAGTACTTC. Protein sequence: CASSFGPRSSYEQYF.

This chain joins TRBV11-2 and TRBJ2-5; D call uncertain. In germline, CDR1 is SGHAT, CDR2 FQNNGV. Between the trimmed V and J ends, which lost 1 base and 2 bases, there was a span of 11 bases. The CDR3 runs 15 residues. CDR3 bases: TGTGCCAGCAGCTTAGGAGCTAGAGAGCAAGAGACCCAGTACTTC. Translating gives CASSLGAREQETQYF. Full variable domain (outside the CDR3, taken from reference TRBV11-2 and TRBJ2-5): EAGVAQSPRYKIIEKRQSVAFWCNPISGHATLYWYQQILGQGPKLLIQFQNNGVVDDSQLPKDRFSAERLKGVDSTLKIQPAKLEDSAVYLCASSLGAREQETQYFGPGTRLLVL.

The chain uses TRBV5-1 and TRBJ2-6, with TRBD1 matching over 8 bases. V lost 4 bases, J lost 3 bases, and 9 bases stayed unmatched. Looked up from germline, CDR1 is SGHRS and CDR2 is YFSETQ. The CDR3 loop spans 17 amino acids. CDR3 DNA sequence: TGCGCCAGCAGCGTCGGGCAGGGGGCCATTGGGGCCAACGTCCTGACTTTC. It encodes CASSVGQGAIGANVLTF.

The chain links TRBV6-1 to TRBJ2-1; possible D gene TRBD1, 6 bases. The CDR3 sequence is 15 residues long. V gave up 7 bases and J gave up 6 bases, with 19 bases separating them. The germline gives CDR1 MNHNS, CDR2 SASEGT. CDR3 DNA sequence: TGTGCCAGCATATGGGACATCGGTTCGGGCAATGAGCAGTTCTTC. This translates into CASIWDIGSGNEQFF.

The chain couples TRBV7-9 to TRBJ1-2, with 11 bases matching TRBD1. The J segment lost 7 bases and the V segment lost 5 bases, leaving 9 bases of the junction unmatched. CDR3 length: 15 amino acids. CDR1 is SEHNR and CDR2 is FQNEAQ in the germline V gene (reference sequence). The chain's CDR3 is CASSLWTGGLGGYTF. CDR3 DNA: TGTGCCAGCAGCCTCTGGACAGGGGGCTTAGGTGGCTACACCTTC.

This clone was picked up one time. This chain joins TRBV14 and TRBJ2-3; 7 positions agree with TRBD1. The length of the CDR3 is 19 residues. Germline assignment: CDR1 SGHDN and CDR2 FVKESK. Losses at the gene ends were 0 bases for V and 3 bases for J; bases not matched to a gene: 15. CDR3 in DNA: TGTGCCAGCAGCCAAGACGGTTGGGTCCGCGACAGGGATACAGATACGCAGTATTTT. Translation: CASSQDGWVRDRDTDTQYF.

The chain uses TRBV27 and TRBJ1-4, with 9 bases lining up with TRBD1. The ends lost 5 bases at V and 5 bases at J; junction bases unmatched: 3. Germline V lookup: CDR1 MNHEY, CDR2 SMNVEV (reference sequence). The CDR3 has 14 residues. CDR3 sequence: CASSTTGGNEKLFF. The CDR3 region has the DNA TGTGCCAGCAGTACGACAGGGGGGAATGAAAAACTGTTTTTT.

V usage is TRBV4-1 and J usage is TRBJ1-5, with 7 positions matching TRBD1. CDR3 size: 15 residues. Trimming took 8 bases from V and 3 from J; bases not matched to a gene: 10. Germline V lookup: CDR1 MGHRA, CDR2 YSYEKL. Here the CDR3 reads CASRSIGTANQPQHF. In nucleotides, the CDR3 is TGCGCCAGCCGCTCGATCGGGACAGCCAATCAGCCCCAGCATTTT.

The chain links TRBV27 to TRBJ2-5; D uncertain. The germline gives CDR1 MNHEY, CDR2 SMNVEV (reference sequence). This CDR3 spans 13 amino acids. V was pared by 5 bases and J by 0 bases, with 7 bases between. This CDR3 reads CASSPNNQETQYF. In nucleotides, the CDR3 is TGTGCCAGCAGTCCGAACAACCAAGAGACCCAGTACTTC.